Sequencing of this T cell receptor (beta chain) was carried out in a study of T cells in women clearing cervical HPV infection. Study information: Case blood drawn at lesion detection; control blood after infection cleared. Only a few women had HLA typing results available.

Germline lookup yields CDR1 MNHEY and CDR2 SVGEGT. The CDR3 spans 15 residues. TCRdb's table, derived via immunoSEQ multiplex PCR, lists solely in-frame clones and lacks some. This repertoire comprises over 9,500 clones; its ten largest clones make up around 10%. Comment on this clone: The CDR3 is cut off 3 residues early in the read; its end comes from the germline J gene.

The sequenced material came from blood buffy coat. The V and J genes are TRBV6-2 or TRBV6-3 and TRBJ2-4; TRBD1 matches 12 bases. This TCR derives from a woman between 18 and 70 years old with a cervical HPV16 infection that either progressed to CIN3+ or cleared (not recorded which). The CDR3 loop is CATRDRGRGYYGQYF. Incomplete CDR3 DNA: TGTGCCACCCGGGACAGGGGGCGCGGGTACTATGGT.